This T cell receptor beta chain was found in a study of patients and donors after allogeneic stem cell transplantation. TCRdb used MiXCR to reprocess the RT-PCR reads, holding one entry per CDR3 protein. Among roughly 940,000 distinct CDR3 sequences listed, roughly 18% were seen once. This clonotype occurred a few times. In germline, CDR1 is MNHEY, CDR2 SMNVEV (reference sequence). The V and J ends lost 4 bases and 10 bases, in that order; junction bases with no gene match: 12. This CDR3 has 15 amino acids. Sequencing was performed on blood, either unsorted or a sorted T cell fraction (not recorded which). The clonotype comes from a human donor who was either an allogeneic HSCT recipient or a stem cell or donor lymphocyte infusion donor (not recorded which). It is not recorded whose cells these are; they may come from a transplant donor. The chain joins TRBV27 to TRBJ2-1, with 8 bases matching TRBD1. CDR3 in DNA: TGTGCCAGCAGTTCTCAGCCAGGGGGCCAGTGGGAGCAGTTCTTC. Protein: CASSSQPGGQWEQFF.